Listed below are T cell receptor beta chains from one sample, sequenced in a study of T-cell reconstitution after alpha-beta-depleted transplantation in children. TCRdb reprocessed the PCR reads via MiXCR and lists one record per CDR3 protein. The sample lists around 450,000 distinct CDR3 sequences; roughly 16% were seen once. The material sequenced was PBMCs, mostly from graft donor cells, taken 360 days after TCRalphabeta/CD19-depleted stem cell transplant. These receptor sequences come from a boy younger than two who had a stem cell transplant for Wiskott-Aldrich syndrome, so the T cells may come from the graft donor. Both conserved end residues are part of each CDR3.

v_gene: TRBV5-1; j_gene: TRBJ2-7; CDR3aa: CASSWVNRGAYEQYF
v_gene: TRBV4-3; j_gene: TRBJ1-1; CDR3aa: CASSPSSGVGREAFF
v_gene: TRBV24-1; j_gene: TRBJ2-2; CDR3aa: CATSTNKTNTGELFF
v_gene: TRBV7-6; j_gene: TRBJ1-6; CDR3aa: CASTPSMNSPLHF
v_gene: TRBV7-9; j_gene: TRBJ2-3; CDR3aa: CASSLGAADTDTQYF
v_gene: TRBV3-1; j_gene: TRBJ2-7; CDR3aa: CASSQVRSGEQYF
v_gene: TRBV27; j_gene: TRBJ1-1; CDR3aa: CASRVGPGTGSTEAFF
v_gene: TRBV4-3; j_gene: TRBJ1-1; CDR3aa: CASSQSVLKNTEAFF
v_gene: TRBV7-9; j_gene: TRBJ2-1; CDR3aa: CASSLASYYNEQFF
v_gene: TRBV10-3; j_gene: TRBJ1-2; CDR3aa: CAISESVTANYGYTF
v_gene: TRBV7-9; j_gene: TRBJ1-5; CDR3aa: CATTKGGSNQPQHF
v_gene: TRBV5-1; j_gene: TRBJ2-7; CDR3aa: CASSIQRGPSYEQYF
v_gene: TRBV2; j_gene: TRBJ2-2; CDR3aa: CASNGDTGELFF
v_gene: TRBV27; j_gene: TRBJ1-2; CDR3aa: CASSLSGTGDYGYTF
v_gene: TRBV6-5; j_gene: TRBJ2-6; CDR3aa: CASSYRGTGANVLTF
v_gene: TRBV6-2/TRBV6-3; j_gene: TRBJ2-1; CDR3aa: CASSRGLASYNEQFF
v_gene: TRBV29-1; j_gene: TRBJ2-7; CDR3aa: CSVQGALSYEQYF
v_gene: TRBV10-1; j_gene: TRBJ2-2; CDR3aa: CASSDAGKTGELFF
v_gene: TRBV5-1; j_gene: TRBJ1-1; CDR3aa: CASSPQGANTEAFF
v_gene: TRBV5-1; j_gene: TRBJ2-3; CDR3aa: CASRQLAGRFGDTQYF
v_gene: TRBV3-1; j_gene: TRBJ2-7; CDR3aa: CASSQEPYTMQYF
v_gene: TRBV11-2; j_gene: TRBJ2-4; CDR3aa: CASSLTSGVHWGAKNIQYF
v_gene: TRBV5-1; j_gene: TRBJ2-5; CDR3aa: CASSIAGTSGEETQYF
v_gene: TRBV20-1; j_gene: TRBJ1-6; CDR3aa: CSARGTNSPLHF
v_gene: TRBV4-1; j_gene: TRBJ2-2; CDR3aa: CASSQGGGTNTGELFF
v_gene: TRBV10-3; j_gene: TRBJ2-3; CDR3aa: CASSKSGGITDTQYF
v_gene: TRBV4-1; j_gene: TRBJ2-2; CDR3aa: CASSQLGLANTGELFF
v_gene: TRBV5-1; j_gene: TRBJ2-3; CDR3aa: CASSRGTASTDTQYF
v_gene: TRBV10-3; j_gene: TRBJ2-3; CDR3aa: CAITEGGKTDTQYF
v_gene: TRBV4-3; j_gene: TRBJ2-1; CDR3aa: CASSQVLGGTNEQFF
v_gene: TRBV5-1; j_gene: TRBJ2-3; CDR3aa: CASSWGLALTTDTQYF
v_gene: TRBV3-1; j_gene: TRBJ2-7; CDR3aa: CASSQYGSPGEQYF
v_gene: TRBV21-1; j_gene: TRBJ2-5; CDR3aa: CASIIGRRQETQYF
v_gene: TRBV20-1; j_gene: TRBJ2-1; CDR3aa: CSASGRSSYNEQFF
v_gene: TRBV12-3/TRBV12-4; j_gene: TRBJ2-7; CDR3aa: CASTLGLAASYEQYF
v_gene: TRBV4-1; j_gene: TRBJ2-7; CDR3aa: CASSHQEQYF
v_gene: TRBV10-3; j_gene: TRBJ2-5; CDR3aa: CAISGDRGQETQYF
v_gene: TRBV20-1; j_gene: TRBJ2-1; CDR3aa: CSARDDPGSNEQFF
v_gene: TRBV12-3/TRBV12-4; j_gene: TRBJ2-3; CDR3aa: CASLFGRESTDTQYF
v_gene: TRBV15; j_gene: TRBJ2-3; CDR3aa: CATSKREWSTDTQYF
v_gene: TRBV7-2; j_gene: TRBJ2-1; CDR3aa: CASSSHSVPYNEQFF
v_gene: TRBV5-1; j_gene: TRBJ2-3; CDR3aa: CASSLVLGVPGDTQYF
v_gene: TRBV5-1; j_gene: TRBJ2-3; CDR3aa: CASSFGVPTDTQYF
v_gene: TRBV15; j_gene: TRBJ1-2; CDR3aa: CATSRRSGGIIGYTF
v_gene: TRBV24-1; j_gene: TRBJ2-2; CDR3aa: CATSDRFTLRGELFF